The present entry profiles one T cell receptor beta chain with its context. Its target is not known. The sample is drawn from a study of T-cell memory formation after mild COVID-19. Trimming took 6 bases from V and 2 from J, leaving 18 bases between them. The CDR3 has 16 residues. Per germline, CDR1 ENHRY and CDR2 SYGVKD. General observations from the study: Prior to infection, memory already included some responding clones, suggesting cross-reactive memory joined. The study found balanced CD4/CD8 in clones contracting day 15 to 85 and a CD4+ lean in later expanders.

A single record per CDR3 protein comes from TCRdb applying MiXCR to the 5' RACE reads. The sample yields hundreds of thousands of distinct CDR3 sequences, roughly 16% seen once. The chain employs TRBV10-3 and TRBJ2-3; maybe TRBD2 (7 bases). The TCR originated in a man younger than 35 who had mild COVID-19 (a few samples of this study predate the infection). Cell type and time point are not known. Sample: PBMCs or a T cell subset sorted from them (not recorded which). The chain's CDR3 is CAISSAGGALTDTQYF. As DNA, the CDR3 is TGTGCCATCAGCTCGGCTGGGGGGGCCCTCACAGATACGCAGTATTTT.